Listed below are T cell receptor beta chains from one sample, sequenced in a study of cytomegalovirus exposure and HLA in healthy donors. Using immunoSEQ multiplex PCR, the repertoire was profiled, and TCRdb retains in-frame clones only, with some absent. This table holds 75,000 to 95,000 clones, 85% to 90% found once. The sample comprised PBMCs. These receptors originate from a man aged 18 to 29 in good health and CMV-seronegative. Both conserved end residues are part of each CDR3. Each record gives: V gene, J gene, clone size, D gene, CDR3 protein, CDR3 DNA. A D gene is named only where the DNA matches it firmly. Only some rows state a clone size, as once, few, many or a class for expanded clones.

>TRBV7-2|TRBJ1-2|NA|NA
CASSFVLMGYTF
TGTGCCAGCAGCTTCGTACTTATGGGCTACACCTTC
>TRBV19|TRBJ2-3|NA|TRBD1
CASRRIVGQGVADTQYF
TGTGCCAGTAGACGGATCGTCGGACAGGGGGTCGCAGATACGCAGTATTTT
>TRBV11-2|TRBJ2-1|NA|TRBD2
CASSGTSGSRNEQFF
TGTGCCAGCAGCGGGACTAGCGGGAGTCGAAATGAGCAGTTCTTC
>TRBV28|TRBJ2-7|NA|TRBD1
CASQGQTYEQYF
TGTGCCTCCCAGGGACAGACCTACGAGCAGTACTTC
>TRBV5-1|TRBJ1-4|NA|NA
CASSLGQGATNEKLFF
TGCGCCAGCAGCTTGGGGCAGGGTGCAACTAATGAAAAACTGTTTTTT
>TRBV7-6|TRBJ2-7|NA|NA
CASSPTVPYEQYF
TGTGCCAGCAGCCCCACAGTCCCCTACGAGCAGTACTTC
>TRBV30|TRBJ1-2|NA|TRBD1
CAWVQGSYGYTF
TGTGCCTGGGTACAGGGGTCCTATGGCTACACCTTC
>TRBV4-3|TRBJ2-1|once|NA
CASSQDGGRLSNEQFF
TGCGCCAGCAGCCAAGACGGCGGAAGGCTCTCCAATGAGCAGTTCTTC
>TRBV18|TRBJ1-1|NA|NA
CASSPDRTNTEAFF
TGTGCCAGCTCGCCCGACAGGACGAACACTGAAGCTTTCTTT
>TRBV6-1|TRBJ1-1|NA|NA
CASSEQNTVNTEAFF
TGTGCCAGCAGTGAACAAAACACAGTGAACACTGAAGCTTTCTTT
>TRBV6-5|TRBJ2-1|NA|NA
CASGRTSSYEQFF
TGTGCCAGCGGGAGGACGAGTAGCTATGAGCAGTTCTTC
>TRBV28|TRBJ2-1|NA|NA
CASSLFGQYGPAGHNEQFF
TGTGCCAGCAGTTTGTTTGGACAGTACGGGCCCGCGGGCCACAATGAGCAGTTCTTC
>TRBV6-5|TRBJ2-1|NA|NA
CASSPDSGEQFF
TGTGCCAGCAGCCCCGACTCCGGTGAGCAGTTCTTC
>TRBV28|TRBJ2-1|NA|TRBD1
CASSFGTGGDRNEQFF
TGTGCCAGCAGTTTCGGGACAGGGGGCGACCGCAATGAGCAGTTCTTC
>TRBV6-1|TRBJ1-1|once|TRBD1
CASRTDRGRNTEAFF
TGTGCCAGCAGGACGGACAGGGGAAGGAACACTGAAGCTTTCTTT
>TRBV5-8|TRBJ1-5|NA|TRBD1
CASSLGTGISQPQHF
TGTGCCAGCAGCTTGGGGACAGGGATATCCCAGCCCCAGCATTTT
>TRBV6-6|TRBJ2-1|NA|TRBD1
CASSYSRQGKDNEQFF
TGTGCCAGCAGTTACTCGAGACAGGGGAAGGACAATGAGCAGTTCTTC
>TRBV6-4|TRBJ2-5|NA|NA
CASSDSWAQETQYF
TGTGCCAGCAGTGACAGCTGGGCCCAAGAGACCCAGTACTTC
>TRBV7-9|TRBJ2-1|NA|TRBD2
CASSTLAGQNYNEQFF
TGTGCCAGCAGCACCCTAGCGGGACAAAACTACAATGAGCAGTTCTTC
>TRBV6-5|TRBJ1-5|NA|NA
CASREGFRSNQPQHF
TGTGCCAGCAGAGAGGGTTTCAGGAGCAATCAGCCCCAGCATTTT
>TRBV6-4|TRBJ2-3|NA|TRBD1
CASSGTGGADTQYF
TGTGCCAGCAGTGGGACAGGGGGCGCAGATACGCAGTATTTT
>TRBV5-1|TRBJ1-6|NA|TRBD1
CASSRTSPTGSNSPLHF
TGCGCCAGCAGCCGAACAAGCCCGACAGGGTCGAATTCACCCCTCCACTTT
>TRBV19|TRBJ1-5|once|NA
CASSPRLLGSNQPQHF
TGTGCCAGTAGTCCAAGACTTTTAGGTAGCAATCAGCCCCAGCATTTT
>TRBV14|TRBJ2-3|NA|TRBD2
CASSQDDPLAGATDTQYF
TGTGCCAGCAGCCAAGATGATCCCCTAGCGGGAGCCACAGATACGCAGTATTTT
>TRBV5-1|TRBJ2-7|NA|NA
CASSLDPGVSEQYF
TGCGCCAGCAGCTTGGACCCAGGGGTGAGCGAGCAGTACTTC
>TRBV18|TRBJ1-5|NA|NA
CASSLSLDRNQPQHF
TGTGCCAGCTCACTTTCCCTGGACAGAAATCAGCCCCAGCATTTT
>TRBV18|TRBJ2-6|NA|TRBD1
CASSLGTGGTGANVLTF
TGTGCCAGCTCACTCGGGACAGGGGGCACCGGGGCCAACGTCCTGACTTTC
>TRBV20-1|TRBJ2-5|NA|TRBD2
CSASGRQTQYF
TGCAGTGCTAGCGGGAGGCAGACCCAGTACTTC
>TRBV6-6|TRBJ2-2|NA|NA
CASSPAVSNTGELFF
TGTGCCAGCAGCCCGGCGGTGTCGAACACCGGGGAGCTGTTTTTT
>TRBV9|TRBJ2-7|NA|TRBD2
CASSVAPGGGEQYF
TGTGCCAGCAGCGTAGCCCCGGGGGGAGGCGAGCAGTACTTC
>TRBV28|TRBJ1-2|once|NA
CASSFRPRGGYTF
TGTGCCAGCAGTTTCCGCCCCAGGGGCGGCTACACCTTC
>TRBV7-2|TRBJ1-1|NA|NA
CASSLVSGLTEAFF
TGTGCCAGCAGCTTAGTTTCAGGGCTCACTGAAGCTTTCTTT
>TRBV2|TRBJ2-1|NA|TRBD2
CASRTSGQDEQFF
TGTGCCAGCAGGACTAGCGGCCAAGATGAGCAGTTCTTC
>TRBV19|TRBJ2-1|NA|TRBD2
CASSTGLTTYNEQFF
TGTGCCAGCTCAACGGGACTAACAACCTACAATGAGCAGTTCTTC
>TRBV28|TRBJ2-7|NA|TRBD2
CASSKREYEQYF
TGTGCCAGCAGTAAGCGGGAATACGAGCAGTACTTC
>TRBV5-1|TRBJ1-2|NA|NA
CASSLVPGKNGYTF
TGCGCCAGCAGCTTGGTGCCAGGGAAGAATGGCTACACCTTC
>TRBV5-4|TRBJ2-1|NA|TRBD2
CASSLWSSGRALSSYNEQFF
TGTGCCAGCAGCTTGTGGTCTAGCGGGAGGGCCCTGAGCTCCTACAATGAGCAGTTCTTC
>TRBV28|TRBJ1-5|NA|NA
CASSLSARTRVVRNQPQHF
TGTGCCAGCAGTTTATCGGCGCGAACCAGGGTGGTTCGCAATCAGCCCCAGCATTTT
>TRBV28|TRBJ2-7|once|NA
CASTPLNWASSYEQYF
TGTGCCAGCACCCCCCTGAATTGGGCCAGCTCCTACGAGCAGTACTTC
>TRBV30|TRBJ2-5|NA|NA
CAWSDNSGNQETQYF
TGTGCCTGGAGTGATAATAGCGGAAACCAAGAGACCCAGTACTTC
>TRBV5-4|TRBJ2-4|NA|NA
CASSEGVAKNIQYF
TGTGCCAGCAGCGAGGGCGTGGCCAAAAACATTCAGTACTTC
>TRBV13|TRBJ2-5|NA|TRBD2
CASSKREAGGQYF
TGTGCCAGCAGCAAGCGGGAGGCCGGCGGGCAGTACTTC
>TRBV20-1|TRBJ1-1|NA|NA
CSATPGEVAFF
TGCAGTGCTACACCTGGGGAGGTGGCTTTCTTT